A single sample is the source of the 3 T cell receptor beta chains below, sequenced in a study of molecular identifiers for immune sequencing clone quantification. TCRdb processed the PCR reads anew with MiXCR; each CDR3 protein has one entry. The repertoire includes roughly 90,000 distinct CDR3 sequences, around 20% of them detected once, and around 0.91% sits in the top ten. Sequencing was carried out using naive CD8+ T cells from blood, with Jurkat cell RNA spiked in. Subset described: FACS-sorted CD8+CD4-CCR7+CD45RA+ naive T cells. These receptors all come from a human donor in good health. Some libraries in this study had Jurkat cell RNA spiked in.

This clonotype occurred many times. The chain carries TRBV29-1 and TRBJ1-2, with 7 bases aligning to TRBD1. The CDR3 has 13 amino acids. The V segment lost 6 bases and the J segment 4 bases; nucleotides outside the gene matches: 8. Germline CDR1 is SQVTM and CDR2 is ANQGSEA. The CDR3 protein is CSVERQGGYGYTF. DNA for the CDR3: TGCAGCGTCGAGAGGCAGGGGGGCTATGGCTACACCTTC.

The chain couples TRBV4-2 to TRBJ2-7, with 7 nucleotides matching TRBD2. CDR3 length: 18 amino acids. With V trimmed by 0 bases and J by 0 bases, 11 bases remained unmatched. Germline CDR1 and CDR2: LGHNA and YNFKEQ. CDR3 coding DNA: TGTGCCAGCAGCCAAGATACCCTCGGGCGGGGGTTCTCCTACGAGCAGTACTTC. It translates to CASSQDTLGRGFSYEQYF.

This clonotype has ten or more counts. This chain connects TRBV11-2 to TRBJ2-3; D is undetermined. CDR1 is SGHAT and CDR2 is FQNNGV in the germline V gene. This CDR3 region has 16 residues. V dropped 5 bases and J dropped 0 bases, with 15 bases sitting between them. CDR3 amino acids: CASSLTGWSSTDTQYF. In DNA form, the CDR3 reads TGTGCCAGCAGCCTCACCGGATGGTCTAGCACAGATACGCAGTATTTT.